This T cell receptor (beta chain) was captured in a study of cytomegalovirus exposure and HLA in healthy donors. Turning to the study itself: The Caucasian-associated ancestry cluster held under 90% of approximately 400 genotyped donors.

The PCR used 60 Vbeta and 13 Jbeta primers. Only in-frame clones appear in the TCRdb table, and some are missing; sequencing was by immunoSEQ multiplex PCR. This sample has 150,000 to 200,000 clones; roughly 80% occur once, and the top ten carry less than 5.5%. Germline V CDR1 and CDR2: MNHNY, SVGAGI (reference sequence). Deletions cut 0 bases from V and 15 bases from J, with 18 bases between. This CDR3 region has 14 residues. Overall study results and limits: Cytomegalovirus-associated TCR beta chains were listed, numbering 150 to 200.

In the case of this clone: Its cognate antigen is unknown.

The receptor comes from a male donor in good health and CMV-seronegative. The chain uses TRBV6-6 and TRBJ2-1; tentatively, D is TRBD2 (6 bases). The sample was PBMCs. The chain's CDR3 is CASSYSIPQEGLFF. The CDR3 DNA reads TGTGCCAGCAGTTACTCGATACCCCAAGAGGGACTGTTCTTC.